This TCR beta chain was captured by sequencing in a study of identical twins. This clonotype has ten or more counts. After removal of 5 bases from V and 2 bases from J, the junction contained 10 bases not matched to a gene. CDR1 and CDR2 from the germline V gene are DFQATT and SNEGSKA (reference sequence). The CDR3 totals 15 residues. Carrying unique molecular identifiers, the cDNA also gained a universal primer site through template switching. TCRdb re-called the 5' RACE reads with MiXCR, one entry per CDR3 protein. The profile shows approximately 220,000 distinct CDR3 sequences, roughly 7.5% of them singletons. These data were also filed under a second study, of yellow fever vaccine responses in identical twins. As that report states: After vaccination, twins' T cell response reportedly seemed partly convergent, partly personalized.

The rearrangement joins TRBV20-1 to TRBJ2-3, with 7 bases identical to TRBD1. The sequencing sample was made of memory (CD45RO+) T cells sorted from blood. The TCR was taken from a woman aged 18-29 years in good health. Here the CDR3 DNA reads TGCAGTGCTTACAGGGGACAGCTTTTCACAGATACGCAGTATTTT. It codes for CSAYRGQLFTDTQYF.